Following are 5 T cell receptor beta chains from one sample sequenced in a study of blood T cell repertoires in COVID-19. Method: immunoSEQ multiplex PCR; TCRdb's copy keeps in-frame clones and lacks some. The sample includes tens of thousands of clones, 86% of them seen just once. The specimen sequenced was peripheral blood. Every receptor here comes from a man at least 80 years old in a cohort sampled during active COVID-19.

The chain employs TRBV10-3 and TRBJ2-3; 7 bases are a match to TRBD1. V lost 6 bases and J lost 2; bases outside the gene matches: 8. The CDR3 totals 15 residues. CDR1 and CDR2 from the germline V gene are ENHRY and SYGVKD. Here the CDR3 reads CAISLRQGHTDTQYF. CDR3 DNA sequence: TGTGCCATCAGCCTTCGACAGGGCCACACAGATACGCAGTATTTT.

The chain has TRBV19 and TRBJ1-5; 7 bases are shared with TRBD1. The junction had 5 bases not matched to a gene; V was cut back by 5 bases and J by 4 bases. CDR1 and CDR2 from the germline V gene are LNHDA and SQIVND (reference sequence). CDR3 length equals 14 residues. In DNA form, the CDR3 reads TGTGCCAGTAGTCCGGGACAGAAAAATCAGCCCCAGCATTTT. The encoded protein is CASSPGQKNQPQHF.

This CDR3 is CASSSQQGPNSPLHF. In DNA, the CDR3 is TGTGCCAGCAGCTCCCAACAGGGGCCGAATTCACCCCTCCACTTT. The genes are TRBV7-8 and TRBJ1-6, with TRBD1 matching 7 bases. Germline loops: CDR1 SGHVS, CDR2 FQNEAQ. Losses at the gene ends were 4 bases for V and 7 bases for J; bases not matched to a gene: 7. The CDR3 loop spans 15 amino acids. The variable domain in full, with the rest retrieved from reference TRBV7-8 and TRBJ1-6, is GAGVSQSPRYKVAKRGQDVALRCDPISGHVSLFWYQQALGQGPEFLTYFQNEAQLDKSGLPSDRFFAERPEGSVSTLKIQRTQQEDSAVYLCASSSQQGPNSPLHFGNGTRLTVT.

The chain combines TRBV10-3 with TRBJ1-5; D perhaps matches TRBD1 (5 bases). Germline V gene data show CDR1 as ENHRY and CDR2 as SYGVKD. This CDR3 has 12 residues. Trimming pared 11 bases from V and 3 bases from J, leaving 11 bases between. The chain's CDR3 is CAGGTANQPQHF. The DNA of the CDR3 is TGTGCCGGCGGGACGGCCAATCAGCCCCAGCATTTT.

This sequence joins TRBV9 and TRBJ1-1, with TRBD1 as a possible D gene (6 bases). V dropped 2 bases and J dropped 3 bases, with 14 bases sitting between them. This CDR3 spans 15 amino acids. Looked up from germline, CDR1 is SGDLS and CDR2 is YYNGEE. DNA of the CDR3: TGTGCCAGCAGCGTTGTTCAGGGGAGGGACACTGAAGCTTTCTTT. Its translation is CASSVVQGRDTEAFF.